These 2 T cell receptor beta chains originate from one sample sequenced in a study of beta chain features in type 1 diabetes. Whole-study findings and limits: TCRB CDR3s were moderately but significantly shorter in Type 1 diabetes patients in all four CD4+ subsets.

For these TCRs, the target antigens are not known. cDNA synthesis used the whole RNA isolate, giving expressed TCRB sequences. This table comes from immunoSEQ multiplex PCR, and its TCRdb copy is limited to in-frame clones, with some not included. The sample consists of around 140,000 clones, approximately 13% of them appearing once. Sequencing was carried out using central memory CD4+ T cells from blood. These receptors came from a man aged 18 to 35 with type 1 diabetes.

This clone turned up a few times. The CDR3 nucleotides are TGTGCCAGCAGCCTCCTCTCTGGGGCCAACGTCCTGACTTTC. Translated: CASSLLSGANVLTF. The chain carries TRBV27 and TRBJ2-6, with D uncertain. The germline V gene has CDR1 MNHEY and CDR2 SMNVEV (reference sequence). The CDR3 is made up of 14 amino acids. V shed 6 bases and J shed 0 bases, with 6 bases lying between them.

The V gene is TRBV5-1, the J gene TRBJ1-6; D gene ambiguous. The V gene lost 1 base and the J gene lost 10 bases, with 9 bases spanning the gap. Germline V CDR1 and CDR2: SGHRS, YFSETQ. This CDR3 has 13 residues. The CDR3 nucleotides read TGCGCCAGCAGCTTGAGCGAGGAGTCACCCCTCCACTTT. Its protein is CASSLSEESPLHF.